This TCR beta chain comes out of a study of T cell repertoires in cytomegalovirus infection. As for the study in general: Matching HLA type and CMV infection were both indicated by public TCR beta signatures.

In this sample, this clonotype turned up a few times. Its target is not known. There are 15 residues in the CDR3. Germline V lookup: CDR1 LGHNA, CDR2 YNFKEQ. V trimming: 4 bases; J trimming: 8 bases; junction bases outside the gene matches: 7. The study, taken as a whole, reports: HLA-C-restricted TCR beta clonotypes specific for CMV led the ex vivo response. CMV carriers having the relevant HLA were flagged by cumulative public TCR beta family frequency.

TCRdb re-called the reads with MiXCR, one entry per CDR3 protein. The table records around 530,000 distinct CDR3 sequences, 16% of them present only once. Sequencing used CD8+ T cells from PBMCs. The source of this sequence is a human donor in good health (CMV status not recorded). Some clones in this sample may be carry-over from other donors' samples. This chain links TRBV4-2 with TRBJ2-1; TRBD2 agrees at 11 bases. CDR3 bases: TGTGCCAGCAGCCTACCGACTAGCGGGGAGGATGAGCAGTTCTTC. Amino acid sequence: CASSLPTSGEDEQFF.